This T cell receptor (beta chain) was observed in a study of cytomegalovirus exposure and HLA in healthy donors. The CDR3 consists of 14 residues. J lost 9 bases, V lost 6 bases, and 7 bases had no gene match. The germline CDR1 and CDR2 sequences are MNHEY and SMNVEV (reference sequence). The PCR had 60 Vbeta and 13 Jbeta primers. Libraries were prepared by immunoSEQ multiplex PCR; TCRdb keeps only in-frame clonotypes and omits some of them. Altogether under 200,000 clones are present, almost 80% being singletons, with the ten largest covering about 1.3%. The sequence was collected from a young man in good health and CMV-seronegative. Sequenced sample: PBMCs. The gene calls are TRBV27 and TRBJ2-7; TRBD2 matches at 14 bases. CDR3 sequence (DNA): TGTGCCAGCAGAGGGGCCGGGACTAGCGGGAGGCAGTACTTC. Translating gives CASRGAGTSGRQYF.